These 26 T cell receptor beta chains originate from one sample sequenced in a study of T cell responses to AZD1222 COVID-19 vaccine. TCRdb's copy holds only in-frame clones and misses some; the assay was immunoSEQ multiplex PCR. The sample has approximately 98,000 clones, about nine tenths seen once; the top ten hold roughly 3.2%. The starting material was peripheral blood, obtained on day 0 of MenACWY control vaccination. Receptors were obtained from an adult in good health.

The V and J genes are TRBV5-1 and TRBJ1-6; D unresolved. The CDR3 has 13 residues. V was cut by 7 bases and J by 5 bases, with 10 bases left in between. Germline CDR1 is SGHRS and CDR2 is YFSETQ. The DNA for the CDR3 is TGCGCCAGCGGAACGACGGATAATTCACCCCTCCACTTT. It is translated as CASGTTDNSPLHF.

Concerning this clone itself: An end of the junction differs from the germline gene, which may be a read error. The chain carries TRBV7-7 and TRBJ2-2, with TRBD2 matching over 9 bases. This CDR3 is 15 amino acids long. CDR1 and CDR2 from the germline V gene are SSHAT and FNYEAQ (reference sequence). CDR3 sequence reads: CASSPSGGPAGELFF. CDR3 nucleotides: TGTGCTAGCAGCCCAAGCGGGGGGCCAGCCGGGGAGCTGTTTTTT. Together with reference TRBV7-7 and TRBJ2-2, the CDR3 gives the full variable domain: GAGVSQSPRYKVTKRGQDVTLRCDPISSHATLYWYQQALGQGPEFLTYFNYEAQPDKSGLPSDRFSAERPEGSISTLTIQRTEQRDSAMYRCASSPSGGPAGELFFGEGSRLTVL.

The V gene is TRBV9, the J gene TRBJ1-1; no firm D call. Germline CDR1 is SGDLS and CDR2 is YYNGEE. The CDR3 is 15 residues long. V lost 2 bases and J 2 bases, leaving 13 bases between the germline ends. The CDR3 protein is CASSVRVQGNTEAFF. Written as DNA, the CDR3 is TGTGCCAGCAGCGTCCGGGTCCAAGGCAACACTGAAGCTTTCTTT.

This sequence joins TRBV7-3 and TRBJ2-4, with 8 bases aligning to TRBD1. The germline gives CDR1 SGHTA, CDR2 FQGTGA. V lost 5 bases, J lost 6 bases, and 15 bases stayed unmatched. CDR3 length: 17 amino acids. CDR3 sequence reads: CASSPWPRGRRGNIQYF. DNA of the CDR3: TGTGCCAGCAGCCCCTGGCCCAGGGGGCGCAGGGGAAACATTCAGTACTTC.

This chain links TRBV4-3 with TRBJ2-1; D is ambiguous. Trimming cost V 0 bases and J 5 bases, with 5 bases left between them. In germline, CDR1 is LGHNA, CDR2 YSLEER. The CDR3 is made up of 13 amino acids. The CDR3 sequence: CASSQDSHNEQFF. The CDR3 coding sequence is TGCGCCAGCAGCCAAGATTCCCACAATGAGCAGTTCTTC.

V and J are TRBV2 and TRBJ2-2, with D tentatively TRBD1 (7 bases). CDR3 length equals 15 residues. The germline V and J ends were trimmed by 3 bases and 5 bases, with 13 bases remaining between them. Germline CDR1 SNHLY, CDR2 FYNNEI. CDR3: CASSDSPGGTGELFF. The CDR3 DNA is TGTGCCAGCAGTGACAGCCCAGGGGGGACCGGGGAGCTGTTTTTT.

The chain carries TRBV5-1 and TRBJ1-1; D is ambiguous. V lost 0 bases and J lost 1, with 10 bases in between. The CDR3 sequence is 15 residues long. Germline CDR1 is SGHRS and CDR2 is YFSETQ. In nucleotides, the CDR3 is TGCGCCAGCAGCTTGGTCGCAGGCGCGAACACTGAAGCTTTCTTT. It translates to CASSLVAGANTEAFF.

The genes are TRBV5-1 and TRBJ2-7; D not resolved. This CDR3 has 12 amino acids. V was clipped by 0 bases and J by 5 bases, with 6 bases between them. The germline CDR1 and CDR2 sequences are SGHRS and YFSETQ. CDR3 sequence (DNA): TGCGCCAGCAGCTTGGAGGACGACGAGCAGTACTTC. Translating it yields CASSLEDDEQYF.

The gene calls are TRBV5-1 and TRBJ2-5, with 7 bases matching TRBD1. The CDR3 runs 13 residues. With 4 bases clipped from V and 5 bases from J, the junction kept 5 bases outside the gene matches. CDR1 SGHRS and CDR2 YFSETQ come from the germline V gene. Written as DNA, the CDR3 is TGCGCCAGCAGCACAGGGGCTGGGGAGACCCAGTACTTC. It translates to CASSTGAGETQYF.

The chain recombines TRBV5-5 with TRBJ1-1; 11 nucleotides line up with TRBD1. The ends lost 4 bases at V and 0 bases at J; junction bases unmatched: 5. Germline V lookup: CDR1 SGHKS, CDR2 YYEKEE (reference sequence). This CDR3 is 16 amino acids long. This CDR3 reads CASSPDRGLLNTEAFF. The CDR3, as DNA: TGTGCCAGCAGCCCGGACAGGGGGCTGTTGAACACTGAAGCTTTCTTT.

V gene TRBV3-1 (or the pseudogene TRBV3-2) combines with J gene TRBJ1-1; no definite D call. Trimming left V 4 bases short and J 3 bases short, with 9 bases between. The CDR3 has 13 amino acids. Per germline, CDR1 LGHDT and CDR2 YNNKEL (reference sequence). DNA of the CDR3: TGTGCCAGCAGCCGCAATGGGGACACTGAAGCTTTCTTT. This translates into CASSRNGDTEAFF.

The CDR3, as DNA: TGTGCCAGCAGCGCGAGCCGGGACACTGAAGCTTTCTTT. This encodes CASSASRDTEAFF. V gene TRBV9 combines with J gene TRBJ1-1; D is unresolved. Germline-derived CDR1 and CDR2 are SGDLS and YYNGEE. CDR3 length: 13 amino acids. V gave up 3 bases and J gave up 3 bases, with 9 bases separating them. The full variable domain, rest sourced from reference TRBV9 and TRBJ1-1, is DSGVTQTPKHLITATGQRVTLRCSPRSGDLSVYWYQQSLDQGLQFLIQYYNGEERAKGNILERFSAQQFPDLHSELNLSSLELGDSALYFCASSASRDTEAFFGQGTRLTVV.

This clone is a singleton in its sample. The chain carries TRBV28 and TRBJ1-2; tentative D call: TRBD1 (5 bases). CDR1 MDHEN and CDR2 SYDVKM come from the germline V gene. CDR3 size: 15 residues. V dropped 6 bases and J dropped 0 bases, with 14 bases sitting between them. In nucleotides, the CDR3 is TGTGCCAGCAGCTCCCAAGACAGATCTAACTATGGCTACACCTTC. This codes for CASSSQDRSNYGYTF.

V is TRBV5-1 and J is TRBJ2-5; 7 positions agree with TRBD2. Germline lookup yields CDR1 SGHRS and CDR2 YFSETQ. Unmatched junction bases numbered 5, after V lost 4 bases and J lost 5 bases. The CDR3 consists of 13 residues. The CDR3 spells CASSPGGGETQYF. The CDR3 region has the DNA TGCGCCAGCAGCCCGGGGGGAGGTGAGACCCAGTACTTC.

This chain connects TRBV19 to TRBJ1-1; D unresolved. The CDR3 covers 13 residues. V lost 5 bases and J 1 base, leaving 8 bases between the germline ends. In germline, CDR1 is LNHDA, CDR2 SQIVND (reference sequence). CDR3 sequence: CASSATTNTEAFF. The CDR3 DNA is TGTGCCAGTAGTGCCACAACGAACACTGAAGCTTTCTTT.

The chain recombines TRBV29-1 with TRBJ1-2, with a weak D call TRBD1 (6 bases). V gave up 6 bases and J gave up 4 bases, with 9 bases separating them. The CDR3 is made up of 11 amino acids. Germline CDR1 reads SQVTM; CDR2 reads ANQGSEA. The CDR3 loop reads CSVGGGYGYTF. The DNA of the CDR3 is TGCAGCGTCGGGGGCGGCTATGGCTACACCTTC. Full variable domain (rest looked up from reference TRBV29-1 and TRBJ1-2): SAVISQKPSRDICQRGTSLTIQCQVDSQVTMMFWYRQQPGQSLTLIATANQGSEATYESGFVIDKFPISRPNLTFSTLTVSNMSPEDSSIYLCSVGGGYGYTFGSGTRLTVV.

V gene TRBV19 combines with J gene TRBJ2-3; D gene uncertain. CDR3 size: 11 residues. The V end lost 6 bases, the J end lost 2 bases, and 3 bases lay between the germline ends. Per germline, CDR1 LNHDA and CDR2 SQIVND (reference sequence). For the CDR3, the DNA is TGTGCCAGTAGGGTCACAGATACGCAGTATTTT. Translating it yields CASRVTDTQYF.

The V call is TRBV30, the J call TRBJ1-2; 9 nucleotides line up with TRBD1. There are 14 residues in the CDR3. V lost 2 bases and J lost 6; bases outside the gene matches: 7. The germline V gene encodes CDR1 GTSNPN and CDR2 SVGIG (reference sequence). CDR3 sequence reads: CAWSLLTGGHGYTF. The CDR3, as DNA: TGTGCCTGGAGTCTTTTGACAGGGGGACATGGCTACACCTTC. The full variable domain, completed using reference TRBV30 and TRBJ1-2, is SQTIHQWPATLVQPVGSPLSLECTVEGTSNPNLYWYRQAAGRGLQLLFYSVGIGQISSEVPQNLSASRPQDRQFILSSKKLLLSDSGFYLCAWSLLTGGHGYTFGSGTRLTVV.

This clone was detected only once. V usage is TRBV5-1 and J usage is TRBJ1-1; D not resolved. The ends were cut back, 2 bases at V and 2 bases at J, with 13 bases in the middle. This CDR3 comprises 15 residues. From germline, CDR1 is SGHRS and CDR2 YFSETQ. CDR3 residues: CASSLLPGLNTEAFF. Here the CDR3 DNA reads TGCGCCAGCAGCTTATTACCGGGGTTAAACACTGAAGCTTTCTTT.

The chain couples TRBV19 to TRBJ1-5, with D possibly matching TRBD1 (6 bases). The CDR3 is 13 amino acids. CDR1 is LNHDA, CDR2 SQIVND, per germline (reference sequence). Deletions cut 5 bases from V and 5 bases from J, with 10 bases between. The CDR3 spells CASSGHRDQPQHF. The CDR3 DNA reads as TGTGCCAGTAGTGGCCACAGGGATCAGCCCCAGCATTTT.

The chain is built from TRBV2 and TRBJ1-1; D remains ambiguous. Trimming cost V 8 bases and J 7 bases, with 14 bases left between them. Germline V gives CDR1 SNHLY, CDR2 FYNNEI. The CDR3 contains 12 residues. CDR3 region: CASLPGMVEAFF. CDR3 DNA sequence: TGTGCCAGCCTCCCGGGTATGGTTGAAGCTTTCTTT.

The chain has TRBV20-1 and TRBJ2-7, with D unclear. From germline, CDR1 is DFQATT and CDR2 SNEGSKA (reference sequence). The CDR3 sequence is 11 residues long. Deletions cut 6 bases from V and 7 bases from J, with 13 bases between. For the CDR3, the DNA is TGCAGTGCGGACGGATGGCGGGAGCAGTACTTC. This sequence encodes CSADGWREQYF.

Only one count was recorded for this clone. The chain recombines TRBV30 with TRBJ1-1; D gene uncertain. V lost 4 bases to trimming and J lost 3 bases, with 12 bases between them. CDR1 is GTSNPN, CDR2 SVGIG, per germline (reference sequence). This CDR3 is 13 amino acids long. CDR3 amino acids: CAWNDGRYTEAFF. Here the CDR3 DNA reads TGTGCCTGGAATGACGGACGATACACTGAAGCTTTCTTT.

In DNA, the CDR3 is TGTGCCAGCAGCTTGGGACAGGGGGCCTACGAGCAGTACTTC. Its translation is CASSLGQGAYEQYF. The chain uses TRBV7-8 and TRBJ2-7; the match to TRBD1 covers 11 bases. V lost 3 bases, J lost 2 bases, and 0 bases stayed unmatched. Per the germline V gene, CDR1 is SGHVS and CDR2 is FQNEAQ. The CDR3 is 14 residues long.

This clone was seen a single time. This chain connects TRBV30 to TRBJ1-3, with TRBD1 as a possible D gene (5 bases). The CDR3 runs to 14 residues. The germline V gene encodes CDR1 GTSNPN and CDR2 SVGIG (reference sequence). Trimming removed 3 bases from V and 0 bases from J, with 9 bases in between. CDR3 sequence reads: CAWSGTSSGNTIYF. The DNA for the CDR3 is TGTGCCTGGAGCGGGACTAGCTCTGGAAACACCATATATTTT.

The chain has TRBV15 and TRBJ1-3, with D unclear. Germline V gene lookup returns CDR1 LNHNV and CDR2 YYDKDF (reference sequence). The CDR3 is 17 amino acids. With 0 bases removed from V and 4 bases from J, the gap between germline ends came to 16 bases. CDR3: CATSRDPFITRGNTIYF. CDR3 nucleotides: TGTGCCACCAGCAGAGATCCTTTTATCACTCGCGGAAACACCATATATTTT. Full variable domain (remainder filled in from reference TRBV15 and TRBJ1-3): DAMVIQNPRYQVTQFGKPVTLSCSQTLNHNVMYWYQQKSSQAPKLLFHYYDKDFNNEADTPDNFQSRRPNTSFCFLDIRSPGLGDTAMYLCATSRDPFITRGNTIYFGEGSWLTVV.